The clone carrying this TCR beta chain came up a few times. The library attached unique molecular identifiers to individual cDNA molecules. Authors' data handling: Across samples, TCR counts had a median of about 92,000 and ranged from about 23,224 to 700,000. TCRdb passed the RACE reads through MiXCR, listing each CDR3 protein once. V and J calls and clone size were set by TCRdb, not the authors. The sample has some 77,000 distinct CDR3 sequences, around 9.4% seen once. The sample comes from a study of human T cells and chemical hapten exposure. Study context: From small differences in pooled library volume came most of the variation in per-sample TCR yields.

Time point specified: healthy volunteer bleed at 6 weeks. Unfractionated whole blood was the source of the extracted total RNA. Germline CDR1 is LGHDT and CDR2 is YNNKEL (reference sequence). J gave up 7 bases and V 3 bases, and 11 bases lay outside the gene matches. There are 15 residues in the CDR3. The V and J genes are TRBV3-1 and TRBJ1-1; TRBD1 matches at 7 bases. This clonotype was sampled from a female donor in good health. Some clones in this sample may be carry-over from other donors' samples. Sequencing used whole blood. CDR3 in DNA: TGTGCCAGCAGCCAGGCCGGGACAGCGGCGCTTGAAGCTTTCTTT. This gives the protein CASSQAGTAALEAFF.